Reported below is one T cell receptor (beta chain). Its cognate antigen is unknown. This specimen comes from a study of early T cells in non-severe SARS-CoV-2 infection. Study in general: Chains were unpaired, as sequencing was done on bulk RNA from unsorted whole blood.

In the library, individual cDNA molecules carried attached unique molecular identifiers. TCRdb reprocessed the 5' RACE reads via MiXCR and lists one record per CDR3 protein. The table has over 95,000 distinct CDR3 sequences, roughly 17% seen once. Findings of the study overall: In VDJdb matching, anti-spike CD8 responses were favored while private and CD4 specificities went missing.

This receptor was taken from an adult who was a healthcare worker with PCR-confirmed SARS-CoV-2 infection or an uninfected control (not recorded which). The source material was whole blood.

The CDR3 spells CASSDPGRLDSPLHF. The DNA for the CDR3 is TGCGCCAGCAGTGACCCGGGACGGCTCGATTCACCCCTCCACTTT. V and J are TRBV10-2 and TRBJ1-6; D perhaps matches TRBD1 (5 bases). The CDR3 contains 15 residues. Trimming took 3 bases from V and 8 from J, leaving 14 bases between them. Germline V gives CDR1 WSHSY, CDR2 SAAADI.